This T cell receptor (beta chain) derives from a study of T cell changes during pregnancy in multiple sclerosis. To note about this clone: This sample also contains other DNA sequences that code for the same CDR3.

TCRdb's copy holds only in-frame clones and misses some; the assay was immunoSEQ multiplex PCR. Among around 39,000 clones listed, about 90% were seen once. The TCR was taken from a female donor with multiple sclerosis, enrolled in a pregnancy study. The material sequenced was CD8+ T cells from peripheral blood mononuclear cells, taken before pregnancy.

This CDR3 reads CATSRDRGTEAFF. DNA for the CDR3: TGTGCCACCAGCAGAGATCGGGGGACTGAAGCTTTCTTT. This chain joins TRBV15 and TRBJ1-1, with a tentative D call TRBD1 (5 bases). The V end was cut by 0 bases, the J end by 5 bases, with 7 bases between. Germline V gives CDR1 LNHNV, CDR2 YYDKDF (reference sequence). The CDR3 is 13 residues long.